Listed below are T cell receptor beta chains from one sample, sequenced in a study of blood T cell repertoires in COVID-19. Sequencing used immunoSEQ multiplex PCR; TCRdb keeps in-frame clones, though not all of them. The sample contains approximately 310,000 clones, roughly 88% of which appear only once. Sequencing used PBMCs or T cells enriched from blood (not recorded which). The receptors shown here come from a man aged 25-45 years who had recovered from COVID-19. CDR3s leave out the opening cysteine and the closing phenylalanine or tryptophan. Fields, in order: J gene, V gene, CDR3 protein.

TRBJ2-7 TRBV27 ASSLSGTAYEQY
TRBJ1-4 TRBV7-9 ASSLTPGAATNEKLF
TRBJ2-2 TRBV7-2 ASSLYRNTGELF
TRBJ1-2 TRBV27 ASRLAGADYGYT
TRBJ2-5 TRBV3-1/TRBV3-2 ASSQDREPQETQY
TRBJ2-1 TRBV7-8 ASSLALAGVHNEQF
TRBJ1-6 TRBV6-5 ATRTGVSPLH
TRBJ1-6 TRBV4-2 ASSQKQGAGVDSPLH
TRBJ2-1 TRBV19 ASNGLAGNEQF
TRBJ1-2 TRBV19 ASSIGAGAGTGGYT
TRBJ1-2 TRBV7-2 ASSLYRANYGYT
TRBJ1-3 TRBV3-1/TRBV3-2 ASSLQSSGNTIY
TRBJ1-5 TRBV6-5 ASNRQDYSNQPQH
TRBJ1-4 TRBV18 ASHGQRQDVNEKLF
TRBJ1-2 TRBV4-1 ASSPVGDSFYGYT
TRBJ1-3 TRBV9 ASSAGGERGTIY
TRBJ1-1 TRBV7-2 ASSTVGNTEAF
TRBJ1-2 TRBV24-1 ATSAHPPGTVALGNYGYT
TRBJ1-5 TRBV6-5 ASRWTEYSNQPQH
TRBJ2-1 TRBV6-5 ASHVDRTYNEQF
TRBJ1-1 TRBV19 ASSSQMNTEAF
TRBJ2-3 TRBV5-4 ASSVTGFSTDTQY
TRBJ2-7 TRBV10-3 AISAGQGQEQY
TRBJ2-7 TRBV4-1 ASSFRDTSYEQY
TRBJ1-5 TRBV24-1 ATSDLQGMDNQPQH
TRBJ1-5 TRBV19 ASRDRDHQPQH